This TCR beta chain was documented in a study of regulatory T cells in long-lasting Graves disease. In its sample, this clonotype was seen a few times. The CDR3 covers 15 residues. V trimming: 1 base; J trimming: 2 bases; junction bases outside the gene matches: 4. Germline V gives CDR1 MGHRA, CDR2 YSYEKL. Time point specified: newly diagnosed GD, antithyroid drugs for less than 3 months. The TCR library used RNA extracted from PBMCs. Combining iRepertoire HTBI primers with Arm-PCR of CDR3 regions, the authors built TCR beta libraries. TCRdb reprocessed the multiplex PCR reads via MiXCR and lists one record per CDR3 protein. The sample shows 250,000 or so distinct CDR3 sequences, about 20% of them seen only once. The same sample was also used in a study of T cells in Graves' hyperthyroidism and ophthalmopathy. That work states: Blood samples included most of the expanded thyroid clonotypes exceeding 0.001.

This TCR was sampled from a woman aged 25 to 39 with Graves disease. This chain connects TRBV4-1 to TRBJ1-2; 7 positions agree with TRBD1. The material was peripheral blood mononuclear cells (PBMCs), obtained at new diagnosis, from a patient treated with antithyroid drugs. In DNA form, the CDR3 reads TGCGCCAGCAGCCAAGTGCAGGGGGGGAACTATGGCTACACCTTC. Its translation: CASSQVQGGNYGYTF.